The sequence of this TCR beta chain was determined in a study of cytomegalovirus exposure and HLA in healthy donors. Study-wide context: Among 150 million to 200 million T cells, an earlier analysis found 117 million unique TCR beta sequences.

The CDR3 totals 15 residues. Germline assignment: CDR1 SGHNT and CDR2 YENEEA. V lost 5 bases to trimming and J lost 0 bases; unmatched junction nucleotides: 3. Concerning this clone itself: Its antigen is undetermined.

Findings and limits, study-wide: A missense variant in DCLRE1C was later tied to TCR beta V- and J-gene trimming. Later analysis suggested most CMV-associated TCR beta chains were HLA-restricted. Previously analyzed data showed that most TCR beta V segments were productive at a frequency of about 90% or about 30%.

The PCR was carried out with 60 Vbeta primers and 13 Jbeta primers. TCRdb keeps only in-frame clones here, not all; method: immunoSEQ multiplex PCR. The sample has some 180,000 clones; more than 65% are singletons. The sample comprised PBMCs. V gene TRBV11-3 combines with J gene TRBJ2-3; 9 nucleotides match TRBD1. The sequence was obtained from a woman in her 30s in good health and CMV-seropositive. CDR3 region: CASSPGTGSTDTQYF. The DNA of the CDR3 is TGTGCCAGCAGCCCAGGGACAGGGAGCACAGATACGCAGTATTTT.